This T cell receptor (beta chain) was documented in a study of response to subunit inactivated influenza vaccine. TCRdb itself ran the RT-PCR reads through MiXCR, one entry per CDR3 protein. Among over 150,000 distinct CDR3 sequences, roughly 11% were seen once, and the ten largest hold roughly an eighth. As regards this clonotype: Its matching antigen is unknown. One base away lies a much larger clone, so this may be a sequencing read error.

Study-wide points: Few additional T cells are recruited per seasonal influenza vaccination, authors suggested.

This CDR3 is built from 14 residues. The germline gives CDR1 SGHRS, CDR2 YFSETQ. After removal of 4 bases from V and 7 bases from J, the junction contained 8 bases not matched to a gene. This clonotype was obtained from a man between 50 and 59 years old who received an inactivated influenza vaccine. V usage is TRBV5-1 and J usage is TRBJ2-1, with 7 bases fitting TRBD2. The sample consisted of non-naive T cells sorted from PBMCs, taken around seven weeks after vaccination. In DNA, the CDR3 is TGCGCCAGCAGCCTAGAATGGGGGGGTAATGAGCAGTTCTTC. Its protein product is CASSLEWGGNEQFF. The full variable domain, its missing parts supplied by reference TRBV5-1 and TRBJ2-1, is KAGVTQTPRYLIKTRGQQVTLSCSPISGHRSVSWYQQTPGQGLQFLFEYFSETQRNKGNFPGRFSGRQFSNSRSEMNVSTLELGDSALYLCASSLEWGGNEQFFGPGTRLTVL.